This TCR beta chain was documented in a study of cytomegalovirus exposure and HLA in healthy donors. This clone came up once. The CDR3 is 15 amino acids. Germline CDR1 and CDR2: LGHNA and YSLEER. V lost 0 bases to trimming and J lost 4 bases, with 11 bases between them. The PCR contained 60 Vbeta and 13 Jbeta primers. TCRdb's table, derived via immunoSEQ multiplex PCR, lists solely in-frame clones and lacks some. This sample yields under 200,000 clones, of which roughly 79% are seen a single time; about 14% belongs to the top ten. The TCR comes from a man in his fifties or sixties in good health and CMV-seropositive. The V call is TRBV4-3, the J call TRBJ2-3; possibly TRBD2 for D (5 bases). The material sequenced was PBMCs. The DNA for the CDR3 is TGCGCCAGCAGCCAAGATGGATGGGGAGCAGATACGCAGTATTTT. It is translated as CASSQDGWGADTQYF.